The clone carrying this TCR beta chain has a count of ten or more. Its antigen remains unidentified. In the library, individual cDNA molecules carried attached unique molecular identifiers. MiXCR was run by TCRdb on the 5' RACE reads, yielding one entry per CDR3 protein. Here the sample spans some 38,000 distinct CDR3 sequences, around 3.9% being singletons. This entry belongs to a study of early T cells in non-severe SARS-CoV-2 infection. General observations from the study: VDJdb-based matching was biased toward anti-spike CD8 responses and missed private and CD4 specificities.

The sequenced material came from whole blood. The clonotype comes from an adult who was a healthcare worker with PCR-confirmed SARS-CoV-2 infection or an uninfected control (not recorded which).

The CDR3 DNA reads TGCAGCGTTGAAGAGGTCGGGAGGGCCTACAATGAGCAGTTCTTC. This encodes CSVEEVGRAYNEQFF. The chain joins TRBV29-1 to TRBJ2-1, with 8 nucleotides matching TRBD2. Germline CDR1 SQVTM, CDR2 ANQGSEA. Trimming took 0 bases from V and 2 from J; bases not matched to a gene: 3. The CDR3 has 15 amino acids.